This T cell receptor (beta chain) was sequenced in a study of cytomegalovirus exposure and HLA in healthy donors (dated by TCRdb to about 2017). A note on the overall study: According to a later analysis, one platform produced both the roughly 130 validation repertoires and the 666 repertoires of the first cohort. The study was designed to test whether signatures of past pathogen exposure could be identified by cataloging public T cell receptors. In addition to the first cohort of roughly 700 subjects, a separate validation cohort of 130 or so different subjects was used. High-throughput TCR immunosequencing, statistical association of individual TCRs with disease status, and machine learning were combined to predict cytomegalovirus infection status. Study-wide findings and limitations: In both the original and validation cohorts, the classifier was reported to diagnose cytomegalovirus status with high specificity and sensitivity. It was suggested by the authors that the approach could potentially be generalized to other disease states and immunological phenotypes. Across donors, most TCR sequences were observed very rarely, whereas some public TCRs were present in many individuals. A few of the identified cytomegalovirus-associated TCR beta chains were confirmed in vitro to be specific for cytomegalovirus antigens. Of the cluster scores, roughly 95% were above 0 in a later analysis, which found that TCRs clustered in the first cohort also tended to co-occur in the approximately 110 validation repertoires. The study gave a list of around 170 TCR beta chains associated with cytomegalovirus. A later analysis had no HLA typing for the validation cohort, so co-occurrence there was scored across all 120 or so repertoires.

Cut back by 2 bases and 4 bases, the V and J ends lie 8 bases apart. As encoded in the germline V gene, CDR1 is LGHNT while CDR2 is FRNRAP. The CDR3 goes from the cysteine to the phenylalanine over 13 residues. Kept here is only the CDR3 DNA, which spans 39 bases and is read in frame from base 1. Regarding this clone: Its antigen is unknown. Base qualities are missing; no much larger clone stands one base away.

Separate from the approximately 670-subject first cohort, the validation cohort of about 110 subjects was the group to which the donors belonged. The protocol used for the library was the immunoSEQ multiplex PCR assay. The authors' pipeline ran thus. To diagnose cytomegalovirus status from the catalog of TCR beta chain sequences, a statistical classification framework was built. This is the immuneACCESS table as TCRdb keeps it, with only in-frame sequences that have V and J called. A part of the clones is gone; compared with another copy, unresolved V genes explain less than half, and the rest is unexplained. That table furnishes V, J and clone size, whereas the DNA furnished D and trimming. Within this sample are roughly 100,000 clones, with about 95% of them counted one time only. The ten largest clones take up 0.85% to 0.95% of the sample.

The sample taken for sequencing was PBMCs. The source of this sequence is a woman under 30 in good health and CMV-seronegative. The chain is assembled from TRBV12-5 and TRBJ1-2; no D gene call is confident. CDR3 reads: CASGLSRIYGYTF. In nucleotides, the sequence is TGTGCTAGTGGTTTGTCCAGAATCTATGGCTACACCTTC. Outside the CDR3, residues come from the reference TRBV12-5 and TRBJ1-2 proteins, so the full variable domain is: DARVTQTPRHKVTEMGQEVTMRCQPILGHNTVFWYRQTMMQGLELLAYFRNRAPLDDSGMPKDRFSAEMPDATLATLKIQPSEPRDSAVYFCASGLSRIYGYTFGSGTRLTVV.